This T cell receptor (beta chain) was captured by sequencing in a study of CD8 T cells in Susac syndrome. Looking at the study overall: There were Susac syndrome patients who were therapy-naive at blood draw, others on corticosteroids, and others on intravenous immunoglobulin alone.

V was cut by 4 bases and J by 2 bases, with 23 bases left in between. Per germline, CDR1 ENHRY and CDR2 SYGVKD. The length of the CDR3 is 18 residues. About 0.45 to 1 ug RNA was reverse transcribed with random hexamers. The authors amplified TCR beta CDR3 across 54 Vbeta and 13 Jbeta using immunoSEQ multiplex PCR. TCRdb re-derived calls from the immunoSEQ multiplex PCR reads in MiXCR, one entry per CDR3 protein. In the table there are some 68,000 distinct CDR3 sequences, roughly 93% of which are singletons. A word on this clonotype: The target antigen is unknown.

Broader study findings: CD4+ T cell repertoires in Susac syndrome lacked clonal expansion.

The sample taken for sequencing was CD4+ T cells from PBMCs. This TCR came from a human donor with Susac syndrome. This chain joins TRBV10-3 and TRBJ1-1, with D tentatively TRBD1 (5 bases). The chain's CDR3 is CAISAYGTTNGKNTEAFF. The CDR3 nucleotides are TGTGCCATCAGTGCGTACGGGACTACCAACGGGAAAAACACTGAAGCTTTCTTT.